Following are 14 T cell receptor beta chains from one sample sequenced in a study of shared clonotypes between healthy human individuals. This table comes from immunoSEQ multiplex PCR, and its TCRdb copy is limited to in-frame clones, with some not included. The profile shows 100,000 to 130,000 clones, approximately 70% of them singletons. Source material: memory CD8+ T cells sorted from blood. Stated subset: CD45RO+ cells pooled with CCR7-negative TemRA cells. The receptors originated from a woman in her 30s in good health.

In its sample, this clone was seen a few times. The chain uses TRBV5-1 and TRBJ2-1; 9 bases align to TRBD2. Germline values: CDR1 SGHRS, CDR2 YFSETQ. This CDR3 is built from 15 residues. Trimming removed 0 bases from V and 4 bases from J; junction bases left unmatched: 2. The CDR3 loop reads CASSLDSGGYNEQFF. The CDR3 DNA sequence: TGCGCCAGCAGCTTGGATAGCGGGGGATACAATGAGCAGTTCTTC.

The V call is TRBV11-1, the J call TRBJ2-7, with D uncertain. V was pared by 2 bases and J by 0 bases, with 11 bases between. CDR3 length: 15 residues. CDR1 and CDR2 from the germline V gene are SGHAT and FQDESV (reference sequence). The CDR3 protein is CASSLSAFASYEQYF. The CDR3 nucleotides read TGTGCCAGCAGCTTATCCGCGTTCGCCTCCTACGAGCAGTACTTC.

This sequence joins TRBV2 and TRBJ2-3; 7 nucleotides line up with TRBD2. The CDR3 spans 18 residues. CDR1 and CDR2 (germline): SNHLY, FYNNEI. Trimming took 6 bases from V and 5 from J; bases not matched to a gene: 20. In nucleotides, the CDR3 is TGTGCCAGCAGCCCAAGGGCTCTAGCGGTCTCCGAGGTAGATACGCAGTATTTT. It codes for CASSPRALAVSEVDTQYF.

The CDR3 loop is CASSLAPHQPQHF. In DNA, the CDR3 is TGTGCCAGCAGCTTAGCCCCGCATCAGCCCCAGCATTTT. This rearrangement joins TRBV7-9 to TRBJ1-5, with unresolved D. Trimming took off 0 bases at V and 5 bases at J, with 5 bases between the two ends. The CDR3 totals 13 residues. Looked up from germline, CDR1 is SEHNR and CDR2 is FQNEAQ (reference sequence).

Ten or more counts support this clone. The V call is TRBV2, the J call TRBJ1-1; 8 bases map to TRBD1. The germline gives CDR1 SNHLY, CDR2 FYNNEI. There are 15 residues in the CDR3. With V trimmed by 6 bases and J by 1 base, 7 bases remained unmatched. The CDR3 here is CASRGQGRGNTEAFF. The CDR3 region has the DNA TGTGCCAGCAGAGGACAGGGACGGGGGAACACTGAAGCTTTCTTT.

The CDR3 bases are TGTGCCAGCAGTTACGGTCTAGTTGGCGTCTCCTACGAGCAGTACTTC. As protein: CASSYGLVGVSYEQYF. The chain recombines TRBV6-6 with TRBJ2-7; the D is unclear. V lost 2 bases and J lost 0, with 14 bases in between. CDR3 length equals 16 residues. Germline V gives CDR1 MNHNY, CDR2 SVGAGI (reference sequence).

Only a few counts were recorded for this clone. The gene calls are TRBV10-2 and TRBJ2-7, with 7 bases fitting TRBD1. The CDR3 contains 17 residues. Germline trimming cut 6 bases from V and 2 bases from J; bases unmatched to any gene: 16. Germline CDR1 reads WSHSY; CDR2 reads SAAADI. Here the CDR3 DNA reads TGCGCCAGCAGAAATACCGCAAAGGGGGCAGGGGCCTACGAGCAGTACTTC. Amino acids: CASRNTAKGAGAYEQYF.

The chain has TRBV25-1 and TRBJ2-3; 11 positions match TRBD2. The V segment lost 5 bases and the J segment 2 bases; nucleotides outside the gene matches: 3. The germline V gene has CDR1 MGHDK and CDR2 SYGVNS. The CDR3 extends over 15 amino acids. The CDR3 loop is CASSPTSGITDTQYF. The DNA of the CDR3 is TGTGCCAGCAGTCCGACTAGCGGGATCACAGATACGCAGTATTTT.

The chain couples TRBV28 to TRBJ2-7, with D perhaps being TRBD1 or TRBD2 (5 bases each). Germline assignment: CDR1 MDHEN and CDR2 SYDVKM. This CDR3 contains 16 residues. Trimming left V 1 base short and J 5 bases short, with 18 bases between. The CDR3 bases are TGTGCCAGCAGTTTATTTTTGGGGAGAGGGGTGGACGAGCAGTACTTC. Translating gives CASSLFLGRGVDEQYF. The whole variable domain, filled in from reference TRBV28 and TRBJ2-7, reads DVKVTQSSRYLVKRTGEKVFLECVQDMDHENMFWYRQDPGLGLRLIYFSYDVKMKEKGDIPEGYSVSREKKERFSLILESASTNQTSMYLCASSLFLGRGVDEQYFGPGTRLTVT.

The chain carries TRBV4-1 and TRBJ1-1; D not certain. The CDR3 totals 15 residues. Germline CDR1 is MGHRA and CDR2 is YSYEKL. The V gene lost 4 bases and the J gene lost 4 bases, with 16 bases spanning the gap. The CDR3 reads CASSLKIGPATEAFF. For the CDR3, the DNA is TGCGCCAGCAGCCTAAAGATAGGGCCGGCCACTGAAGCTTTCTTT.

The rearrangement links TRBV27 to TRBJ2-7; D gene unclear. The germline gives CDR1 MNHEY, CDR2 SMNVEV (reference sequence). Trimming left V 6 bases short and J 2 bases short, with 11 bases between. The CDR3 runs 13 residues. CDR3 amino acids: CASSHDPTYEQYF. The CDR3 DNA is TGTGCCAGCAGCCACGATCCCACCTACGAGCAGTACTTC.

This clone was recorded only once. A single base separates this from a much larger clone, so it may be a read error. The rearrangement joins TRBV11-3 to TRBJ2-7; no clear D. V was shortened by 1 base and J by 2 bases, with 6 bases between the two germline ends. Germline CDR1 and CDR2: SGHNT and YENEEA. This CDR3 has 13 residues. The CDR3 region is CASSLGPTYEQYF. The CDR3 DNA follows: TGTGCCAGCAGCTTAGGCCCCACCTACGAGCAGTACTTC. Full variable domain (remainder filled in from reference TRBV11-3 and TRBJ2-7): EAGVVQSPRYKIIEKKQPVAFWCNPISGHNTLYWYLQNLGQGPELLIRYENEEAVDDSQLPKDRFSAERLKGVDSTLKIQPAELGDSAVYLCASSLGPTYEQYFGPGTRLTVT.

As for this clone: One end of the junction does not line up with germline, which may come from a read error. The rearrangement uses TRBV6-1 and TRBJ2-3; 8 nucleotides match TRBD1. Germline-derived CDR1 and CDR2 are MNHNS and SASEGT. The CDR3 loop spans 17 amino acids. The CDR3 here is CASSAEAGGAGTDTQCF. CDR3 in DNA: TGTGCCAGCAGTGCCGAAGCAGGGGGCGCGGGCACAGATACGCAGTGTTTT.

The chain combines TRBV19 with TRBJ1-6, with 7 bases aligning to TRBD1. CDR1 LNHDA and CDR2 SQIVND come from the germline V gene (reference sequence). The CDR3 totals 14 residues. CDR3 loop: CASRITGVNSPLHF. The CDR3 DNA follows: TGTGCGTCGCGGATCACAGGGGTAAATTCACCCCTCCACTTT.